This T cell receptor (beta chain) was observed in a study of blood T cells in healthy people across ages. Germline V lookup: CDR1 MDHEN, CDR2 SYDVKM. Trimming took 3 bases from V and 13 from J; bases not matched to a gene: 19. The CDR3 length is 17 residues. Then a second PCR, running roughly 6 to 12 cycles, was carried out with a sample-barcoded 5' primer and a J-beta primer mix. TCRdb reprocessed the 5' RACE reads with MiXCR, giving one entry per CDR3 protein. The profile covers around 800,000 distinct CDR3 sequences, with around 62% appearing a single time and about 30% taken by the ten largest. The receptor comes from a man aged 25 to 45 in good health. Source material: blood. This chain uses TRBV28 with TRBJ2-4, with TRBD1 matching over 9 bases. The CDR3 DNA follows: TGTGCCAGCAGTTTGGGGCCACCGGAGCGGGACAGGGTTGAGCAGTACTTC. This sequence encodes CASSLGPPERDRVEQYF.